Shown below are 26 T cell receptor beta chains from a single sample sequenced in a study of cytomegalovirus exposure and HLA in healthy donors. PCR was performed using 60 Vbeta and 13 Jbeta primers. Generated by immunoSEQ multiplex PCR, the TCRdb table keeps only in-frame clones and is missing some. The sample holds 100,000 to 150,000 clones; more than 9% are singletons and the top ten take around 5%. Sequenced material: PBMCs. The receptors originated from a woman aged 18-29 years in good health and CMV-seropositive.

The V gene is TRBV9, the J gene TRBJ1-2; D not resolved. V dropped 2 bases and J dropped 7 bases, with 12 bases sitting between them. CDR3 length: 13 amino acids. Germline assignment: CDR1 SGDLS and CDR2 YYNGEE. CDR3 sequence (DNA): TGTGCCAGCAGCGTGGTGGCGGGGTCTGGCTACACCTTC. It is translated as CASSVVAGSGYTF.

This clone was seen a few times. This sequence joins TRBV14 and TRBJ1-1; no clear D. CDR3 size: 14 residues. Germline values: CDR1 SGHDN, CDR2 FVKESK. Trimming removed 4 bases at V and 4 bases at J, with 13 bases between. The CDR3 coding sequence is TGTGCCAGCAGCCCGCCGTGGCGGGGCACTGAAGCTTTCTTT. Translating it yields CASSPPWRGTEAFF.

This clone was seen more than once but under ten times. The CDR3 is CASSLEGQGSDTQYF. The CDR3 DNA reads TGTGCCAGCAGCTTAGAGGGACAGGGTAGCGATACGCAGTATTTT. The chain links TRBV11-3 to TRBJ2-3, with 9 bases fitting TRBD1. The CDR3 totals 15 residues. Unmatched junction bases numbered 4, after V lost 0 bases and J lost 6 bases. CDR1 and CDR2 from the germline V gene are SGHNT and YENEEA.

This clone was recorded a few times. The chain carries TRBV27 and TRBJ2-2; TRBD2 agrees at 11 bases. The V segment lost 1 base and the J segment 4 bases; nucleotides outside the gene matches: 5. CDR3 length: 17 residues. Germline lookup yields CDR1 MNHEY and CDR2 SMNVEV (reference sequence). The CDR3: CASSLLHSGRGTGELFF. CDR3 nucleotide sequence: TGTGCCAGCAGTTTATTACATAGCGGGAGGGGCACCGGGGAGCTGTTTTTT.

A word on this clone: The germline gene is not matched at one end of the junction; a read error may be the cause. The chain employs TRBV7-7 and TRBJ2-5, with D possibly matching TRBD1 (5 bases). The CDR3 length is 13 residues. Germline V lookup: CDR1 SSHAT, CDR2 FNYEAQ (reference sequence). CDR3 protein: CASSLGALETQYF. The CDR3 DNA follows: TGTGCTAGCAGCTTAGGGGCGTTGGAGACCCAGTACTTC.

The genes are TRBV13 and TRBJ2-3; TRBD2 is a possible D gene (6 bases). V was cut by 2 bases and J by 0 bases, with 9 bases left in between. Germline CDR1 is PRHDT and CDR2 is FYEKMQ (reference sequence). The CDR3 is made up of 15 amino acids. CDR3 in amino acids: CASSLSSGSTDTQYF. The CDR3 DNA follows: TGTGCCAGCAGCTTATCCAGCGGGAGCACAGATACGCAGTATTTT.

This chain connects TRBV15 to TRBJ1-1; D is undetermined. Germline loops: CDR1 LNHNV, CDR2 YYDKDF (reference sequence). Trimming removed 4 bases from V and 0 bases from J, with 9 bases in between. The CDR3 loop spans 14 amino acids. CDR3 sequence (DNA): TGTGCCACCAGCACCCGGGTAGTGAACACTGAAGCTTTCTTT. Amino acids: CATSTRVVNTEAFF.

The table lists this clone with a few counts. V usage is TRBV9 and J usage is TRBJ2-3; 11 bases align to TRBD2. The CDR3 has 15 residues. The germline V gene encodes CDR1 SGDLS and CDR2 YYNGEE. V gave up 5 bases and J gave up 2 bases; unmatched junction bases: 4. The CDR3 spells CASSSGLAVTDTQYF. CDR3 DNA sequence: TGTGCCAGCAGTTCGGGACTAGCGGTCACAGATACGCAGTATTTT.

The chain uses TRBV2 and TRBJ2-4; tentatively, D is TRBD2 (6 bases). The V and J ends lost 3 bases and 2 bases respectively, with 8 bases between them. The CDR3 sequence is 14 residues long. Germline lookup yields CDR1 SNHLY and CDR2 FYNNEI. Written as DNA, the CDR3 is TGTGCCAGCAGTGAGCGGGGTCCCAAAAACATTCAGTACTTC. Residues: CASSERGPKNIQYF.

This chain connects TRBV7-9 to TRBJ2-2; D is uncertain. Trimming removed 4 bases from V and 6 bases from J, with 12 bases in between. Germline V gives CDR1 SEHNR, CDR2 FQNEAQ (reference sequence). The CDR3 is 14 amino acids. For the CDR3, the DNA is TGTGCCAGCAGCTCCTCTACGGGTGCCGGGGAGCTGTTTTTT. Translated, it gives CASSSSTGAGELFF.

V is TRBV6-1 and J is TRBJ1-2; D not certain. Trimming took 4 bases from V and 4 from J, leaving 13 bases between them. CDR1 is MNHNS and CDR2 is SASEGT in the germline V gene. CDR3 length: 14 residues. This CDR3 is CASSGGRQIYGYTF. The DNA for the CDR3 is TGTGCCAGCAGTGGAGGGCGCCAAATCTATGGCTACACCTTC.

The CDR3 region is CASSFSGGSGANVLTF. The CDR3 DNA is TGTGCCAGCAGCTTCTCAGGGGGCTCCGGGGCCAACGTCCTGACTTTC. This rearrangement joins TRBV5-8 to TRBJ2-6; 8 bases are a match to TRBD1. With V trimmed by 2 bases and J by 4 bases, 5 bases remained unmatched. The CDR3 runs 16 residues. From germline, CDR1 is SGHTS and CDR2 YDEGEE. The full variable domain, completed using reference TRBV5-8 and TRBJ2-6, is EAGVTQSPTHLIKTRGQQATLRCSPISGHTSVYWYQQALGLGLQFLLWYDEGEERNRGNFPPRFSGRQFPNYSSELNVNALELEDSALYLCASSFSGGSGANVLTFGAGSRLTVL.

Points on this clone: Other nucleotide sequences from this sample produce the same CDR3. J is TRBJ2-3 and V is TRBV20-1, with D unresolved. CDR3 size: 10 residues. Germline V lookup: CDR1 DFQATT, CDR2 SNEGSKA (reference sequence). Trimming left V 6 bases short and J 3 bases short, with 4 bases between. Here the CDR3 reads CSARTDTQYF. CDR3 sequence (DNA): TGCAGTGCGAGGACAGATACGCAGTATTTT.

Only a few counts were recorded for this clone. The rearrangement links TRBV19 to TRBJ2-5; TRBD1 might be the D (6 bases). Trimming cost V 3 bases and J 4 bases, with 12 bases left between them. CDR1 and CDR2 from the germline V gene are LNHDA and SQIVND (reference sequence). The length of the CDR3 is 14 residues. CDR3 protein: CASSIWAGVETQYF. The DNA for the CDR3 is TGTGCCAGTAGTATTTGGGCAGGGGTAGAGACCCAGTACTTC.

The chain joins TRBV19 to TRBJ2-2; maybe TRBD2 (6 bases). CDR1 and CDR2 (germline): LNHDA, SQIVND (reference sequence). The CDR3 has 13 residues. V shed 7 bases and J shed 5 bases, with 11 bases lying between them. As DNA, the CDR3 is TGTGCCAGTACCTACCGGGGGACCGGGGAGCTGTTTTTT. Translating it yields CASTYRGTGELFF. The whole variable domain, remainder taken from reference TRBV19 and TRBJ2-2, is DGGITQSPKYLFRKEGQNVTLSCEQNLNHDAMYWYRQDPGQGLRLIYYSQIVNDFQKGDIAEGYSVSREKKESFPLTVTSAQKNPTAFYLCASTYRGTGELFFGEGSRLTVL.

This CDR3 reads CASSPQGAYTEAFF. The CDR3 region has the DNA TGTGCCAGCAGTCCTCAGGGGGCGTACACTGAAGCTTTCTTT. The rearrangement uses TRBV6-1 and TRBJ1-1; 8 bases are shared with TRBD1. Germline lookup yields CDR1 MNHNS and CDR2 SASEGT. CDR3 length: 14 residues. V shed 5 bases and J 3 bases; nucleotides not matched to a gene: 5.

The chain uses TRBV19 and TRBJ2-1, with 8 bases that match TRBD2. V was clipped by 10 bases and J by 4 bases; unmatched bases: 3. This CDR3 has 12 amino acids. In germline, CDR1 is LNHDA, CDR2 SQIVND (reference sequence). For the CDR3, the DNA is TGTGCCACCCTAGCGGGTTACAATGAGCAGTTCTTC. Amino acids: CATLAGYNEQFF.

The V and J genes are TRBV25-1 and TRBJ2-5, with 7 bases aligning to TRBD1. V lost 5 bases to trimming and J lost 0 bases; unmatched junction nucleotides: 6. Germline V lookup: CDR1 MGHDK, CDR2 SYGVNS. The CDR3 spans 15 residues. DNA for the CDR3: TGTGCCAGCAGTTCCACGACAGGGTACCAAGAGACCCAGTACTTC. This codes for CASSSTTGYQETQYF.

V and J are TRBV5-4 and TRBJ2-2; 8 bases are shared with TRBD2. Germline V gene data show CDR1 as SGHNT and CDR2 as YYREEE (reference sequence). Trimming cost V 4 bases and J 0 bases; bases outside gene matches: 8. CDR3 length: 17 amino acids. CDR3 residues: CASSDPSGSANTGELFF. The DNA for the CDR3 is TGTGCCAGCAGCGACCCCAGCGGGAGCGCGAACACCGGGGAGCTGTTTTTT.

This clone was counted a few times. This chain joins TRBV25-1 and TRBJ2-2; 12 nucleotides match TRBD2. Germline CDR1 MGHDK, CDR2 SYGVNS. V lost 1 base and J lost 12; bases outside the gene matches: 6. The CDR3 loop spans 15 amino acids. CDR3: CASSEFTSGRNQLFF. DNA for the CDR3: TGTGCCAGCAGTGAATTCACTAGCGGGAGGAATCAGCTGTTTTTT.

The chain recombines TRBV25-1 with TRBJ2-2, with D possibly TRBD1 on 6 matching bases. Germline values: CDR1 MGHDK, CDR2 SYGVNS. Trimming stripped 4 bases from V and 4 bases from J, with 7 bases between. The CDR3 runs 13 residues. The CDR3 coding sequence is TGTGCCAGCAGTGGCAGGGGCACCGGGGAGCTGTTTTTT. This sequence encodes CASSGRGTGELFF.

This clone showed up just a few times. The chain uses TRBV7-3 and TRBJ1-1; maybe TRBD1 (5 bases). The CDR3 loop spans 14 amino acids. Between the trimmed V and J ends, which lost 5 bases and 8 bases, there was a span of 18 bases. Germline CDR1 reads SGHTA; CDR2 reads FQGTGA. The CDR3, as DNA: TGTGCCAGCAGCAAAAATGTAGGCTCAGGGGAAGCTTTCTTT. Translating it yields CASSKNVGSGEAFF.

This clone appeared a few times. In DNA, the CDR3 is TGTGCCAGCAGCTTAGCGTCCGGGGTGGAAGCTTTCTTT. Translation gives CASSLASGVEAFF. The J gene is TRBJ1-1, the V gene TRBV7-9; D is uncertain. The V gene lost 0 bases and the J gene lost 8 bases, with 10 bases spanning the gap. CDR3 length: 13 amino acids. Germline values: CDR1 SEHNR, CDR2 FQNEAQ (reference sequence).

The sample holds a few counts of this clone. The chain combines TRBV5-1 with TRBJ2-3, with D maybe TRBD1 (6 bases). V was pared by 0 bases and J by 3 bases, with 8 bases between. The CDR3 totals 14 residues. Germline V gene sequence: CDR1 SGHRS, CDR2 YFSETQ. This chain's CDR3 is CASSLGTDTDTQYF. DNA of the CDR3: TGCGCCAGCAGCTTGGGGACAGATACAGATACGCAGTATTTT. Full variable domain (remainder filled in from reference TRBV5-1 and TRBJ2-3): KAGVTQTPRYLIKTRGQQVTLSCSPISGHRSVSWYQQTPGQGLQFLFEYFSETQRNKGNFPGRFSGRQFSNSRSEMNVSTLELGDSALYLCASSLGTDTDTQYFGPGTRLTVL.

The J gene is TRBJ1-2, the V gene TRBV30, with 7 bases aligning to TRBD1. The germline V gene encodes CDR1 GTSNPN and CDR2 SVGIG (reference sequence). The junction had 12 bases not matched to a gene; V was cut back by 7 bases and J by 7 bases. This CDR3 region has 13 residues. The CDR3: CALEIQGDAGYTF. CDR3 sequence (DNA): TGTGCCTTGGAAATCCAGGGGGATGCTGGCTACACCTTC.

This clone was seen a few times. V is TRBV7-9 and J is TRBJ2-5; the D gene is possibly TRBD1 (6 bases). The J call is uncertain, as TRBJ2-7 better fits the DNA end. The CDR3 is 15 amino acids. From germline, CDR1 is SEHNR and CDR2 FQNEAQ (reference sequence). The CDR3 loop is CASSHSIRGVDEQYF. The CDR3, as DNA: TGTGCCAGCAGCCATTCAATCAGGGGAGTCGACGAGCAGTACTTC.